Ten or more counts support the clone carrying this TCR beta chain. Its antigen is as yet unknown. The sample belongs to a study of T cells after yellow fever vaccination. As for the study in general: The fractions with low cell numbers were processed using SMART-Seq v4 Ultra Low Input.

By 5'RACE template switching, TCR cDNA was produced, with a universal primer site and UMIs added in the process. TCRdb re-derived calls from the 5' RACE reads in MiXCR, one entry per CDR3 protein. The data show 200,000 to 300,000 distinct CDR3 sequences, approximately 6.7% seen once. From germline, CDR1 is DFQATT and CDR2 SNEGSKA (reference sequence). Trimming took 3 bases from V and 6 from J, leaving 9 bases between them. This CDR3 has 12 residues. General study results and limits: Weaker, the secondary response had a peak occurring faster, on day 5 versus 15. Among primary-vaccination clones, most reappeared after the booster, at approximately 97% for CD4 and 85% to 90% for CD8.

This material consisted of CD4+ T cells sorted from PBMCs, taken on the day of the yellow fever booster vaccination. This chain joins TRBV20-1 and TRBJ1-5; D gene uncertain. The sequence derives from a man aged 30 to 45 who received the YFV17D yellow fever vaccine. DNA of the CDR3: TGCAGTGCTAGCCTGGAAGGTCAGCCCCAGCATTTT. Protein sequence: CSASLEGQPQHF.